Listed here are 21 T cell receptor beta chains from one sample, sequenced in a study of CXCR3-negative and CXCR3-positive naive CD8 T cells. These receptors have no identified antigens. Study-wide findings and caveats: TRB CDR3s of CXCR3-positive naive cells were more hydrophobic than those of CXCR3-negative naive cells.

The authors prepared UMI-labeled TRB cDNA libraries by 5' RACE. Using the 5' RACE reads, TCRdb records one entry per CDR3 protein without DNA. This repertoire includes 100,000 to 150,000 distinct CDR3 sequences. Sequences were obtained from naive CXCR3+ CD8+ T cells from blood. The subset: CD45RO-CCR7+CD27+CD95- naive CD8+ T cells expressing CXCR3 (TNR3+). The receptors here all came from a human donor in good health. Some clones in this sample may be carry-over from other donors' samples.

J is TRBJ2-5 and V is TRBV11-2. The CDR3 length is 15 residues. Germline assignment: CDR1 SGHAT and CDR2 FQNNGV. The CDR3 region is CASSSITERQETQYF.

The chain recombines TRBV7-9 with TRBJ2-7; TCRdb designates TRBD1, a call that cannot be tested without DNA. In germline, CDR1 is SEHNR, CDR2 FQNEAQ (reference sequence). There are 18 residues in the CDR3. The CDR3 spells CASSLEFVPGHISYEQYF.

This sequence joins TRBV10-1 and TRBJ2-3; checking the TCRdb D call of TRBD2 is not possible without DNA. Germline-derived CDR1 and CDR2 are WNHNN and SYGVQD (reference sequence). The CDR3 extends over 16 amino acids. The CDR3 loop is CASGEDPSGIIDTQYF.

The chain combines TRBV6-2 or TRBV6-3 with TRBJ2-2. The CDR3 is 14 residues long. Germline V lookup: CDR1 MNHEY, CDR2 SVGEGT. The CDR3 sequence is CASAPVGNTGELFF.

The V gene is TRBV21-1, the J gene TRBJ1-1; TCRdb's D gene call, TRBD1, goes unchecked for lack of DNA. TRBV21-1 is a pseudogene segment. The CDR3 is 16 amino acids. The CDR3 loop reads CASSTQPDREDTEAFF.

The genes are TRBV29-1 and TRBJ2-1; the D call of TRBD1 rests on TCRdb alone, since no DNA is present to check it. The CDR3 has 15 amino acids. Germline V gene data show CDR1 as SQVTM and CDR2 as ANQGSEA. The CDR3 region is CSVDLGAQGEGEQFF.

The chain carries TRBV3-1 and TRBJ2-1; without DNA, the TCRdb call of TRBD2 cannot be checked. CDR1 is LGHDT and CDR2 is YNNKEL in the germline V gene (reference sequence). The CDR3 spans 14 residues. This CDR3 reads CASSPAGGNNEQFF.

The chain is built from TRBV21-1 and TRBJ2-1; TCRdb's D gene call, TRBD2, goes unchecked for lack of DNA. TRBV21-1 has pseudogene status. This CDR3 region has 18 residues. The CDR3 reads CASSKGGLAEFSYNEQFF.

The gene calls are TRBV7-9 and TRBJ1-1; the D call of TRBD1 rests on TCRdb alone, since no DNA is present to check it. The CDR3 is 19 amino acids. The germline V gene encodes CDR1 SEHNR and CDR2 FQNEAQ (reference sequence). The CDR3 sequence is CASSPSPGQHPPANTEAFF.

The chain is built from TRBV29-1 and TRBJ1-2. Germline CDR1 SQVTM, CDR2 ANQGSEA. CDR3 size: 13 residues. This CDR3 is CSVERGENYGYTF.

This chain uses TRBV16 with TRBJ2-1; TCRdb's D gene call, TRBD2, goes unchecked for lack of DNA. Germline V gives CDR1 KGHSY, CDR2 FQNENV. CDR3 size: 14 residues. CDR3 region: CASSHLAGDNEQFF.

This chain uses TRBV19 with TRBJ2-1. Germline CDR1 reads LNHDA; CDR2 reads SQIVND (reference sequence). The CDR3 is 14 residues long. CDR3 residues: CASSEWEGPNEQFF.

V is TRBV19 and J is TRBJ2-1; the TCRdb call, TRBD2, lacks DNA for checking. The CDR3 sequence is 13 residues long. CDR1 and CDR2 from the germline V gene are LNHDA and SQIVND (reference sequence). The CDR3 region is CASKGLAYNEQFF. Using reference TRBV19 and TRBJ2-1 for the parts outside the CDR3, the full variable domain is DGGITQSPKYLFRKEGQNVTLSCEQNLNHDAMYWYRQDPGQGLRLIYYSQIVNDFQKGDIAEGYSVSREKKESFPLTVTSAQKNPTAFYLCASKGLAYNEQFFGPGTRLTVL.

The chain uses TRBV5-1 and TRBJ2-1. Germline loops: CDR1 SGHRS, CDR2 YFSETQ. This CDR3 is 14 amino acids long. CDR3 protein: CASSLNGVYNEQFF.

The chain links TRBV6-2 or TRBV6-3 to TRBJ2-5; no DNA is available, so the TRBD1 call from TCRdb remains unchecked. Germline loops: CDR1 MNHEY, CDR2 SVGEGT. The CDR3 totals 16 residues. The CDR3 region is CASSILIGQGQETQYF.

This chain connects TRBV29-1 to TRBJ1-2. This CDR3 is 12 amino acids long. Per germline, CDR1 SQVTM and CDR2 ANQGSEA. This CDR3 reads CSVFSLTYGYTF.

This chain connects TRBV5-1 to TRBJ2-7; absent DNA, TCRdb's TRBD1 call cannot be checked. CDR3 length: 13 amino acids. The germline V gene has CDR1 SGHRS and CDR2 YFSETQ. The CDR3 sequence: CASSLEGGVEQYF. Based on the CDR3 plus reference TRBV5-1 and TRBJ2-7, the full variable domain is KAGVTQTPRYLIKTRGQQVTLSCSPISGHRSVSWYQQTPGQGLQFLFEYFSETQRNKGNFPGRFSGRQFSNSRSEMNVSTLELGDSALYLCASSLEGGVEQYFGPGTRLTVT.

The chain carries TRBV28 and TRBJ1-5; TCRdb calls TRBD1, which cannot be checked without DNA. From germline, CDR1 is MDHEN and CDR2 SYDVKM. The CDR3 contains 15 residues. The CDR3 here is CASRETGRGNQPQHF.

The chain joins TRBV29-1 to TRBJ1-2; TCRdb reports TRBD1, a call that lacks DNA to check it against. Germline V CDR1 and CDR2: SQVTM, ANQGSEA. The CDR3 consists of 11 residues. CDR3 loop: CSVEGAYGYTF.

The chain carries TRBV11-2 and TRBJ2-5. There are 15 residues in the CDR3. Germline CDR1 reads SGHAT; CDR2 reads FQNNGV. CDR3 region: CASSFAGAVGETQYF.

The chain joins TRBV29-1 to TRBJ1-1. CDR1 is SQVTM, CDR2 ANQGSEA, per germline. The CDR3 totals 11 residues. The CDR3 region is CSCLANTEAFF.